This T cell receptor (beta chain) came from a study of cytomegalovirus exposure and HLA in healthy donors. The germline V gene has CDR1 MNHEY and CDR2 SVGAGI. The CDR3 extends over 14 amino acids. Losses at the gene ends were 2 bases for V and 2 bases for J; bases not matched to a gene: 0. Regarding this clone: Its antigen remains unidentified. Other DNA sequences from this sample encode an identical CDR3 as well.

The study's findings and limits: Cytomegalovirus-associated status was assigned to 150 to 200 TCR beta chains. Reported performance of the classifier showed diagnosis of cytomegalovirus status with high specificity and sensitivity. As confirmed in vitro, a few CMV-associated chains were specific for CMV antigens. The authors assumed roughly uniform sequencing depth across donors for presence/absence analyses.

PCR primers comprised 60 Vbeta and 13 Jbeta primers. Repertoires were generated with immunoSEQ multiplex PCR, while TCRdb's copy carries only in-frame clones and drops some. The sample consists of about 150,000 clones, 85% to 90% of them appearing once. Sequencing used PBMCs. The V gene is TRBV6-5, the J gene TRBJ2-7; 10 bases line up with TRBD1. The receptor comes from a woman aged 30 to 39 in good health and CMV-seronegative. CDR3 amino acids: CASSYGQGAYEQYF. The CDR3 DNA reads as TGTGCCAGCAGTTACGGACAGGGGGCCTACGAGCAGTACTTC.